These 30 T cell receptor beta chains came from one sample sequenced in a study of OX40 agonist ivuxolimab in advanced cancers. Some clones are missing from TCRdb's copy, which holds only in-frame ones; the method was immunoSEQ multiplex PCR. The sample has approximately 9,300 clones, about 63% seen once. The sample consisted of CD4+ or CD8+ T cells sorted from blood, taken in a trial of the OX40 agonist ivuxolimab. These receptors came from an adult with an advanced solid tumor such as melanoma, head and neck, liver or kidney cancer.

The chain uses TRBV18 and TRBJ2-1; D call uncertain. Trimming left V 3 bases short and J 3 bases short, with 12 bases between. CDR1 is KGHSH and CDR2 is LQKENI in the germline V gene. This CDR3 has 15 residues. The CDR3 is CASSPNQEFYNEQFF. Here the CDR3 DNA reads TGTGCCAGCTCACCGAACCAAGAGTTCTACAATGAGCAGTTCTTC.

This chain links TRBV6-6 with TRBJ2-5; TRBD2 agrees at 13 bases. The J call may be incorrect, as the DNA end agrees better with TRBJ2-7. The length of the CDR3 is 15 residues. The germline gives CDR1 MNHNY, CDR2 SVGAGI (reference sequence). The DNA of the CDR3 is TGTGCCAGCAGCACGGGACTAGCGGGAAGGCACGAGCAGTACTTC. Protein product: CASSTGLAGRHEQYF.

This clone was observed a few times. CDR3 in amino acids: CASSELAGVDTQYF. CDR3 DNA: TGTGCCAGCAGTGAGCTAGCGGGAGTAGATACGCAGTATTTT. V gene TRBV27 combines with J gene TRBJ2-3; 10 nucleotides align to TRBD2. Germline values: CDR1 MNHEY, CDR2 SMNVEV (reference sequence). Trimming at V came to 5 bases and at J to 5 bases, leaving 4 bases not matched to a gene. The CDR3 sequence is 14 residues long.

The rearrangement joins TRBV19 to TRBJ2-5, with D perhaps TRBD1 (5 bases). Gene TRBJ2-7 matches the end of the DNA better, so the J call may be wrong. Per germline, CDR1 LNHDA and CDR2 SQIVND (reference sequence). The CDR3 length is 13 residues. This chain's CDR3 is CASSTTDSYEQYF. CDR3 nucleotide sequence: TGTGCCAGTAGTACGACAGATTCCTACGAGCAGTACTTC.

The rearrangement joins TRBV9 to TRBJ2-5; 11 bases are shared with TRBD2. V was clipped by 0 bases and J by 4 bases; unmatched bases: 5. Germline V gene sequence: CDR1 SGDLS, CDR2 YYNGEE. This CDR3 comprises 16 residues. CDR3: CASSVGLAGISETQYF. CDR3 sequence (DNA): TGTGCCAGCAGCGTAGGACTAGCGGGAATATCAGAGACCCAGTACTTC.

This chain links TRBV2 with TRBJ2-1; a weak D match, TRBD2 (6 bases). Germline lookup yields CDR1 SNHLY and CDR2 FYNNEI. V lost 8 bases and J 0 bases, leaving 17 bases between the germline ends. The CDR3 spans 16 residues. The CDR3 protein is CASRLAEATSYNEQFF. Here the CDR3 DNA reads TGTGCCAGCCGCTTAGCGGAGGCGACCTCCTACAATGAGCAGTTCTTC.

This clone was counted between two and nine times. This rearrangement joins TRBV6-1 to TRBJ1-1; perhaps TRBD1 as D (6 bases). Trimming shortened V by 3 bases and J by 5 bases, and 28 bases separated the two germline ends. CDR3 size: 19 residues. Germline V gene lookup returns CDR1 MNHNS and CDR2 SASEGT. CDR3 region: CASSDGPAVQGLRGTEAFF. In nucleotides, the CDR3 is TGTGCCAGCAGTGATGGCCCTGCCGTGCAGGGGCTTAGGGGAACTGAAGCTTTCTTT.

Relative to its sample, this clone is medium-sized. The J gene is TRBJ2-7, the V gene TRBV27; 12 bases map to TRBD2. Germline-derived CDR1 and CDR2 are MNHEY and SMNVEV (reference sequence). The CDR3 has 15 residues. With 4 bases clipped from V and 2 bases from J, the junction kept 3 bases outside the gene matches. The DNA of the CDR3 is TGTGCCAGCAGTTCCGGACTAGCGGGACCCTACGAGCAGTACTTC. This sequence encodes CASSSGLAGPYEQYF.

This clone occurred once. The chain is built from TRBV7-2 and TRBJ2-7, with 11 bases that match TRBD2. The V segment lost 4 bases and the J segment 2 bases; nucleotides outside the gene matches: 7. The CDR3 is made up of 16 amino acids. Germline values: CDR1 SGHTA, CDR2 FQGNSA. CDR3 DNA sequence: TGTGCCAGCAGCTGGGGGCTAGCGGGAGGTACCTACGAGCAGTACTTC. It encodes CASSWGLAGGTYEQYF.

This clone was detected a few times. The chain has TRBV6-9 and TRBJ1-2; TRBD1 agrees at 7 bases. The CDR3 extends over 15 amino acids. Germline CDR1 reads MNHGY; CDR2 reads SVAAGI. V lost 6 bases and J lost 5; bases outside the gene matches: 12. CDR3 sequence reads: CASRPGTGALYGYTF. The DNA for the CDR3 is TGTGCCAGCAGGCCCGGCACAGGGGCCCTTTATGGCTACACCTTC.

This CDR3 is CASSLDSGPVYEQYF. Written as DNA, the CDR3 is TGTGCCAGCAGCTTAGACAGCGGCCCCGTGTACGAGCAGTACTTC. V usage is TRBV11-2 and J usage is TRBJ2-7; possibly TRBD2 for D (5 bases). Germline V gene data show CDR1 as SGHAT and CDR2 as FQNNGV. Trimming pared 0 bases from V and 4 bases from J, leaving 13 bases between. CDR3 length equals 15 residues.

This chain connects TRBV27 to TRBJ2-2, with 12 bases that match TRBD2. The germline CDR1 and CDR2 sequences are MNHEY and SMNVEV (reference sequence). Trimming took 5 bases from V and 3 from J; bases not matched to a gene: 4. The CDR3 covers 16 residues. The CDR3 here is CASSGLAGLDTGELFF. CDR3 sequence (DNA): TGTGCCAGCAGTGGACTAGCGGGATTAGACACCGGGGAGCTGTTTTTT.

The chain recombines TRBV27 with TRBJ2-7, with D perhaps matching TRBD1 (6 bases). Per germline, CDR1 MNHEY and CDR2 SMNVEV (reference sequence). The V gene lost 5 bases and the J gene lost 6 bases, with 20 bases spanning the gap. The length of the CDR3 is 15 residues. DNA of the CDR3: TGTGCCAGCAGTCCGACCGGACAGTCATCACCCGAGCAGTACTTC. This encodes CASSPTGQSSPEQYF.

This clone is a singleton in its sample. The chain combines TRBV19 with TRBJ2-2; 9 bases agree with TRBD2. V dropped 3 bases and J dropped 5; count of bases not matched to a gene: 1. The CDR3 loop spans 14 amino acids. In germline, CDR1 is LNHDA, CDR2 SQIVND (reference sequence). CDR3 amino acids: CASSISGRTGELFF. In DNA form, the CDR3 reads TGTGCCAGTAGTATTAGCGGGAGAACCGGGGAGCTGTTTTTT.

This sequence joins TRBV10-3 and TRBJ2-7; TRBD2 matches 10 bases. This CDR3 is built from 17 residues. The V segment lost 0 bases and the J segment 5 bases; nucleotides outside the gene matches: 10. Germline assignment: CDR1 ENHRY and CDR2 SYGVKD. As DNA, the CDR3 is TGTGCCATCAGTGAGTCGTCTAGCGGGAGTTCTGTCAACGAGCAGTACTTC. Translating gives CAISESSSGSSVNEQYF.

The chain is built from TRBV7-3 and TRBJ2-1; the D gene is possibly TRBD2 (5 bases). Trimming removed 5 bases from V and 10 bases from J, with 24 bases in between. CDR3 size: 16 residues. The germline V gene has CDR1 SGHTA and CDR2 FQGTGA. The CDR3 coding sequence is TGTGCCAGCAGCGTCCGGGGTGGGGAAGCTGTGGAAGAGCAGTTCTTC. It codes for CASSVRGGEAVEEQFF. Combining the CDR3 with reference TRBV7-3 and TRBJ2-1 gives the whole variable domain GAGVSQTPSNKVTEKGKYVELRCDPISGHTALYWYRQSLGQGPEFLIYFQGTGAADDSGLPNDRFFAVRPEGSVSTLKIQRTERGDSAVYLCASSVRGGEAVEEQFFGPGTRLTVL.

In its sample, this clone is medium-sized (0.01 to 0.1%). The chain joins TRBV7-9 to TRBJ2-7; 7 bases line up with TRBD2. Per the germline V gene, CDR1 is SEHNR and CDR2 is FQNEAQ (reference sequence). This CDR3 is built from 17 residues. Trimming cost V 1 base and J 4 bases; bases outside gene matches: 13. CDR3 residues: CASSLGPNSGTRYEQYF. The CDR3 nucleotides read TGTGCCAGCAGCTTAGGCCCCAACAGCGGGACCCGGTACGAGCAGTACTTC. Filled out from reference TRBV7-9 and TRBJ2-7, the complete variable domain reads DTGVSQNPRHKITKRGQNVTFRCDPISEHNRLYWYRQTLGQGPEFLTYFQNEAQLEKSRLLSDRFSAERPKGSFSTLEIQRTEQGDSAMYLCASSLGPNSGTRYEQYFGPGTRLTVT.

The J gene is TRBJ2-5, the V gene TRBV6-5; possibly TRBD2 for D (6 bases). The V and J ends lost 7 bases and 3 bases respectively, with 15 bases between them. Germline CDR1 is MNHEY and CDR2 is SVGAGI. This CDR3 contains 14 residues. In DNA form, the CDR3 reads TGTGCCAGCACTCTACGTGCGGGAAAAGAGACCCAGTACTTC. Translating it yields CASTLRAGKETQYF.

The genes are TRBV5-1 and TRBJ2-5; 10 nucleotides agree with TRBD1. With 0 bases clipped from V and 4 bases from J, the junction kept 3 bases outside the gene matches. The CDR3 is made up of 15 amino acids. Germline lookup yields CDR1 SGHRS and CDR2 YFSETQ. DNA of the CDR3: TGCGCCAGCAGCTTGGCGGGACAGGGGTCAGAGACCCAGTACTTC. Its protein is CASSLAGQGSETQYF.

The genes are TRBV19 and TRBJ2-1; the match to TRBD2 covers 11 bases. The CDR3 runs to 15 residues. Germline lookup yields CDR1 LNHDA and CDR2 SQIVND (reference sequence). V shed 3 bases and J 12 bases; nucleotides not matched to a gene: 10. The CDR3 protein is CASSIGTSGGGGQFF. CDR3 DNA sequence: TGTGCCAGTAGTATCGGCACTAGCGGGGGCGGGGGGCAGTTCTTC.

The chain is built from TRBV7-9 and TRBJ2-2; a possible D gene is TRBD2 (6 bases). Germline V lookup: CDR1 SEHNR, CDR2 FQNEAQ (reference sequence). Trimming took off 5 bases at V and 0 bases at J, with 16 bases between the two ends. The CDR3 has 17 amino acids. The CDR3 sequence: CASSQALLAANTGELFF. In nucleotides, the CDR3 is TGTGCCAGCAGCCAAGCCTTACTAGCAGCGAACACCGGGGAGCTGTTTTTT.

This clone was seen at least ten times. The rearrangement uses TRBV10-2 and TRBJ2-1; unclear D gene. The CDR3 is 14 amino acids. From germline, CDR1 is WSHSY and CDR2 SAAADI. V dropped 4 bases and J dropped 6 bases, with 13 bases sitting between them. This chain's CDR3 is CASSGTGPSNEQFF. The CDR3, as DNA: TGCGCCAGCAGTGGGACCGGCCCCTCCAATGAGCAGTTCTTC.

Concerning this clone: A much larger clone sits a single nucleotide away, making a read error possible. The gene calls are TRBV7-6 and TRBJ2-7; the D gene could be TRBD1 or TRBD2 (6 bases each). The CDR3 loop spans 18 amino acids. CDR1 is SGHVS and CDR2 is FNYEAQ in the germline V gene. Trimming pared 5 bases from V and 5 bases from J, leaving 28 bases between. Written as DNA, the CDR3 is TGTGCCAGCAGCCCAGGGGCGGGTGGGGGGACTTGGGGGAACGAGCAGTACTTC. It specifies CASSPGAGGGTWGNEQYF.

This chain links TRBV27 with TRBJ1-1, with TRBD1 as a possible D gene (6 bases). CDR1 MNHEY and CDR2 SMNVEV come from the germline V gene (reference sequence). The CDR3 sequence is 13 residues long. The ends were cut back, 4 bases at V and 7 bases at J, with 13 bases in the middle. The CDR3 nucleotides read TGTGCCAGCAGTTCCGGGACACTTATTGAAGCTTTCTTT. It codes for CASSSGTLIEAFF.

The genes are TRBV7-9 and TRBJ2-3; D gene unclear. Germline-derived CDR1 and CDR2 are SEHNR and FQNEAQ (reference sequence). The CDR3 contains 12 residues. Between the trimmed V and J ends, which lost 0 bases and 5 bases, there was a span of 3 bases. For the CDR3, the DNA is TGTGCCAGCAGCTTAGCTAGAGATACGCAGTATTTT. Amino acids: CASSLARDTQYF.

The chain couples TRBV2 to TRBJ2-1; tentative D call: TRBD2 (6 bases). This CDR3 region has 15 residues. V lost 7 bases and J lost 0, with 13 bases in between. Germline assignment: CDR1 SNHLY and CDR2 FYNNEI. This CDR3 is CASITSPTSYNEQFF. The CDR3 DNA follows: TGTGCCAGCATCACTAGCCCTACCTCCTACAATGAGCAGTTCTTC.

The J gene is TRBJ2-7, the V gene TRBV29-1; 8 bases fit TRBD1. V lost 7 bases and J lost 2; bases outside the gene matches: 4. CDR3 size: 12 residues. Germline CDR1 SQVTM, CDR2 ANQGSEA. In DNA, the CDR3 is TGCAGCGCCGTGGACAGGGCCTACGAGCAGTACTTC. It is translated as CSAVDRAYEQYF.

The CDR3 coding sequence is TGTGCCAGCAGCTTAGGCCGTAGCGGGAGCTCCTACAATGAGCAGTTCTTC. Translating gives CASSLGRSGSSYNEQFF. This rearrangement joins TRBV11-2 to TRBJ2-1; 9 bases are shared with TRBD2. CDR3 length: 17 amino acids. Trimming at V came to 1 base and at J to 0 bases, leaving 4 bases not matched to a gene. CDR1 and CDR2 from the germline V gene are SGHAT and FQNNGV.

V usage is TRBV29-1 and J usage is TRBJ1-2; no clear D gene. Trimming cost V 1 base and J 8 bases, with 11 bases left between them. The CDR3 is 12 residues long. Per germline, CDR1 SQVTM and CDR2 ANQGSEA. The CDR3 DNA reads as TGCAGCGTTGAAGCGGGCTTCTGGGGCTACACCTTC. Protein: CSVEAGFWGYTF.

V is TRBV7-2 and J is TRBJ2-7; D may be TRBD2 (5 bases). Germline CDR1 and CDR2: SGHTA and FQGNSA. The CDR3 has 15 residues. The ends were cut back, 5 bases at V and 1 base at J, with 15 bases in the middle. In DNA, the CDR3 is TGTGCCAGCAGCCGCGGGCTCCATCCTTCCTACGAGCAGTACTTC. Residues: CASSRGLHPSYEQYF.